This T cell receptor (beta chain) was recorded in a study of post-analysis software for immune sequencing data. Study-level background: The patients showed relapsing-remitting, secondary progressive and progressive-relapsing multiple sclerosis courses. Regarding the study as a whole: Controls had lower frequencies than patients of about 5 TRBV segments, which included TRBV5-6, TRBV5-1 and TRBV20-1. Those with multiple sclerosis, the patient group, showed significantly lower normalized Chao1 diversity than controls. Clustering by F measure revealed strong co-clustering among samples prepared together in one batch.

TCR beta libraries were prepared from cDNA with unique molecular identifiers. Yield was 500,000 to 600,000 cDNA molecules from 1 to 10 million T cells. A single record per CDR3 protein comes from TCRdb applying MiXCR to the PCR reads. The sample lists fewer than 900,000 distinct CDR3 sequences; 46% were seen once. This clonotype has more than one count but fewer than ten. Its antigen remains unknown. Trimming pared 1 base from V and 0 bases from J, leaving 12 bases between. Germline V gives CDR1 DFQATT, CDR2 SNEGSKA (reference sequence). The CDR3 has 15 amino acids. The rearrangement links TRBV20-1 to TRBJ1-1; D unresolved. This sequence was found in a girl aged 5-17 years with multiple sclerosis. Sequenced: blood. The CDR3 spells CSARALDHMNTEAFF. CDR3 sequence (DNA): TGCAGTGCTAGAGCATTGGACCATATGAACACTGAAGCTTTCTTT.